This record looks at one TCR beta chain sequence and its context. This CDR3 spans 15 amino acids. CDR1 and CDR2 (germline): SGHDN, FVKESK. Trimming removed 0 bases from V and 5 bases from J; junction bases left unmatched: 4. This sample is part of a study of shared clonotypes between healthy human individuals. CD45RO-negative, CCR7-positively selected cells formed the naive CD8 fraction, excluding terminally differentiated effector memory CD45RA+ cells. Only in-frame clones appear in the TCRdb table, and some are missing; sequencing was by immunoSEQ multiplex PCR. This table has over 750,000 clones, about 96% appearing once.

V usage is TRBV14 and J usage is TRBJ2-7, with TRBD1 matching over 10 bases. The sequenced sample was naive CD8+ T cells sorted from blood. The receptor was isolated from a man aged 25-45 years in good health. The CDR3 DNA is TGTGCCAGCAGCCAAGAACGGGACAGGGGAAACGAGCAGTACTTC. It translates to CASSQERDRGNEQYF.